This TCR beta chain stems from a study of beta chain features in type 1 diabetes. V lost 5 bases to trimming and J lost 4 bases; unmatched junction nucleotides: 6. CDR3 length equals 14 residues. Germline V gives CDR1 MNHEY, CDR2 SVGAGI. Without exception, sorted populations had purity beyond 95%. Isolated RNA was reverse transcribed in full, so expressed TCRB transcripts were sequenced. Here immunoSEQ multiplex PCR was the method, and the copy in TCRdb shows in-frame clones only, minus some. Among hundreds of thousands of clones listed, about an eighth were seen once. The source of this sequence is a woman aged 18-35 years in good health. The sequenced sample was naive CD4+ T cells from blood. The chain couples TRBV6-5 to TRBJ1-2, with TRBD1 matching 8 bases. The chain's CDR3 is CASSTDRGAYGYTF. DNA of the CDR3: TGTGCCAGCAGTACAGACAGGGGCGCCTATGGCTACACCTTC.